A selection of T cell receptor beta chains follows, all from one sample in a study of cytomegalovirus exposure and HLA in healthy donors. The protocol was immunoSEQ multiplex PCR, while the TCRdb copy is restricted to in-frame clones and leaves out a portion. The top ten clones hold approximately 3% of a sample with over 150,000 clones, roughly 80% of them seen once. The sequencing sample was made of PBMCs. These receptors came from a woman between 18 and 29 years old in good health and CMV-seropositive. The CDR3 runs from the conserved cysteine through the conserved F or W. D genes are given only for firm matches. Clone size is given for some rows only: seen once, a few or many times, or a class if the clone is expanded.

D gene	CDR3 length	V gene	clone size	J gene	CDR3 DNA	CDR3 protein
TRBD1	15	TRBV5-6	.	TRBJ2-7	TGTGCCAGCAGCCGTCAGGGACAGACTTCCTACGAGCAGTACTTC	CASSRQGQTSYEQYF
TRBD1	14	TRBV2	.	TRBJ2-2	TGTGCCAGCAGAACAGGGGGCGACACCGGGGAGCTGTTTTTT	CASRTGGDTGELFF
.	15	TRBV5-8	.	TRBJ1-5	TGTGCCAGCAGCTTGGGGCAGGGTTGGGTTCAGCCCCAGCATTTT	CASSLGQGWVQPQHF
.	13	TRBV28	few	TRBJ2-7	TGTGCCAGCAGTTTCGGAGACGGCTACGAGCAGTACTTC	CASSFGDGYEQYF
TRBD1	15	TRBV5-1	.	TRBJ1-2	TGCGCCAGCGGCTCCGGGACAGGGTTTACCTATGGCTACACCTTC	CASGSGTGFTYGYTF
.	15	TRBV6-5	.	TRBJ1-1	TGTGCCAGCAGTTACTCCGCAGGACTTGAAACTGAAGCTTTCTTT	CASSYSAGLETEAFF
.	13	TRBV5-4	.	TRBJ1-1	TGTGCCAGCAGCTCCATTTCGGACACTGAAGCTTTCTTT	CASSSISDTEAFF
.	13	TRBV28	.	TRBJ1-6	TGTGCCAGCAGTGAGGGCGGTCGCTCACCCCTCCACTTT	CASSEGGRSPLHF
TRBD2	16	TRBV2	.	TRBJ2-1	TGTGCCAGCAGTGGGGGCGGGGGTATATCCTACAATGAGCAGTTCTTC	CASSGGGGISYNEQFF
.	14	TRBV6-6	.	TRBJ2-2	TGTGCCAGCAGTATCCAGGCGAACACCGGGGAGCTGTTTTTT	CASSIQANTGELFF
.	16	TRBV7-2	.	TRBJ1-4	TGTGCCAGCAGCTTAGAAGGTCAGGGGATTAGGCAAAAACTGTTTTTT	CASSLEGQGIRQKLFF
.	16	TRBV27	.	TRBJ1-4	TGTGCCAGCAGCCCTTTTCTCGTTGCAACTAATGAAAAACTGTTTTTT	CASSPFLVATNEKLFF
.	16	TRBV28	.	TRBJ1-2	TGTGCCAGCAGTTTCCCGGGAGGAGGAGTGAACGGTGGCTACACCTTC	CASSFPGGGVNGGYTF
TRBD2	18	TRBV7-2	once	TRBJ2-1	TGTGCCAGCAGCGAGACTAGCGGGGGTAGGTTCGCCTACAATGAGCAGTTCTTC	CASSETSGGRFAYNEQFF
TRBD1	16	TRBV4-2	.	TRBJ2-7	TGTGCCAGCAGCCAAGCAAACCGGTGGACAGGACGGGAGCAGTACTTC	CASSQANRWTGREQYF
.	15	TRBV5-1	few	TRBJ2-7	TGCGCCAGCAGCTTGGCGACAGAACTTCCTTACGAGCAGTACTTC	CASSLATELPYEQYF